The 14 T cell receptor beta chains in this list originate from one sample, sequenced in a study of beta chain features in type 1 diabetes. Overall study findings and caveats: Within each of all four CD4+ subsets, Type 1 diabetes patients had TCRB CDR3s that were moderately but significantly shorter.

Every bit of the isolated RNA underwent reverse transcription, so sequencing read expressed TCRB transcripts. Some clones are missing from TCRdb's copy, which holds only in-frame ones; the method was immunoSEQ multiplex PCR. The data show more than 250,000 clones, over 14% seen once. The antigens for these receptors are not known. The sample taken for sequencing was naive CD4+ T cells from blood. These receptors all stem from a man between 18 and 35 years old with type 1 diabetes.

Here the CDR3 reads CASSSYRAGANVLTF. CDR3 DNA: TGTGCCAGCAGCTCATACAGGGCTGGGGCCAACGTCCTGACTTTC. The chain links TRBV11-2 to TRBJ2-6, with D perhaps matching TRBD1 (6 bases). The CDR3 consists of 15 residues. Between the trimmed V and J ends, which lost 4 bases and 2 bases, there was a span of 9 bases. Per germline, CDR1 SGHAT and CDR2 FQNNGV.

This chain uses TRBV9 with TRBJ1-2, with TRBD1 identical over 9 bases. V shed 5 bases, J shed 8 bases, and the junction held 10 bases outside the gene matches. The CDR3 has 14 residues. CDR1 and CDR2 from the germline V gene are SGDLS and YYNGEE. The CDR3 here is CASRGQGTLGGYTF. The CDR3 bases are TGTGCCAGCAGGGGACAGGGTACATTGGGAGGCTACACCTTC.

This sequence joins TRBV5-4 and TRBJ1-4; TRBD1 might be the D (6 bases). Per germline, CDR1 SGHNT and CDR2 YYREEE (reference sequence). The CDR3 is made up of 13 amino acids. V was shortened by 0 bases and J by 7 bases, with 7 bases between the two germline ends. CDR3 sequence: CASSLAGAEKLFF. The DNA for the CDR3 is TGTGCCAGCAGCTTGGCAGGGGCTGAAAAACTGTTTTTT.

J is TRBJ1-2 and V is TRBV29-1; TRBD1 matches at 7 bases. The CDR3 has 14 amino acids. Germline loops: CDR1 SQVTM, CDR2 ANQGSEA. Unmatched junction bases numbered 15, after V lost 6 bases and J lost 8 bases. CDR3 residues: CSVIVTGTAAGYTF. The CDR3 DNA reads as TGCAGCGTCATAGTAACCGGGACAGCCGCCGGCTACACCTTC.

The sample holds a few counts of this clone. This chain joins TRBV2 and TRBJ1-1; TRBD1 agrees at 8 bases. Trimming at V came to 3 bases and at J to 2 bases, leaving 5 bases not matched to a gene. The CDR3 totals 15 residues. Germline V gene data show CDR1 as SNHLY and CDR2 as FYNNEI. CDR3 DNA: TGTGCCAGCAGTGATCAGGGGGCGGACAACACTGAAGCTTTCTTT. Residues: CASSDQGADNTEAFF.

A few counts support this clone. This sequence joins TRBV4-3 and TRBJ2-5, with a tentative D call TRBD1 (6 bases). Germline CDR1 and CDR2: LGHNA and YSLEER. CDR3 length: 14 residues. V was cut by 3 bases and J by 4 bases, with 12 bases left in between. CDR3 amino acids: CASSHRQAPETQYF. The CDR3 DNA is TGCGCCAGCAGCCACCGACAGGCCCCAGAGACCCAGTACTTC.

This clone came up a few times. The chain uses TRBV7-9 and TRBJ1-5, with 9 nucleotides matching TRBD1. Germline V gene lookup returns CDR1 SEHNR and CDR2 FQNEAQ (reference sequence). This CDR3 spans 15 amino acids. V was pared by 6 bases and J by 2 bases, with 5 bases of the junction left unmatched. CDR3 sequence reads: CASSRQGDGNQPQHF. The DNA for the CDR3 is TGTGCCAGCAGTCGACAGGGGGACGGCAATCAGCCCCAGCATTTT.

This clone has only a few counts. The DNA for the CDR3 is TGTGCCAGCAGCTTGAGGAGTGAAGCTTTCTTT. Translating it yields CASSLRSEAFF. This sequence joins TRBV5-6 and TRBJ1-1; D call uncertain. Germline values: CDR1 SGHDT, CDR2 YYEEEE. This CDR3 region has 11 residues. V lost 1 base and J lost 7, with 5 bases in between.

This clone has just a few counts. The chain has TRBV7-2 and TRBJ1-4; 10 nucleotides align to TRBD1. The CDR3 totals 15 residues. Germline CDR1 is SGHTA and CDR2 is FQGNSA. After removal of 3 bases from V and 8 bases from J, the junction contained 6 bases not matched to a gene. The CDR3 DNA reads as TGTGCCAGCAGCTTTGCGGGACAGGGGAGAGAAAAACTGTTTTTT. Protein product: CASSFAGQGREKLFF.

This clone was seen only a few times. Written as DNA, the CDR3 is TGTGCCAGCAGCAAAGCTCTTCAGGGGCAGCAGGGTGGGGCCAACGTCCTGACTTTC. This codes for CASSKALQGQQGGANVLTF. V is TRBV21-1 and J is TRBJ2-6; the D segment call TRBD1 is taken from the table without a DNA check. TRBV21-1 is an annotated pseudogene. The length of the CDR3 is 19 residues.

The chain links TRBV6-6 to TRBJ2-5; D gene ambiguous. CDR3 length equals 14 residues. Germline V gene lookup returns CDR1 MNHNY and CDR2 SVGAGI (reference sequence). V dropped 6 bases and J dropped 4 bases, with 15 bases sitting between them. This chain's CDR3 is CASSPRTPGETQYF. In DNA form, the CDR3 reads TGTGCCAGCAGCCCACGTACTCCTGGAGAGACCCAGTACTTC.

The rearrangement joins TRBV5-1 to TRBJ2-5; 8 bases align to TRBD2. V shed 5 bases and J 5 bases; nucleotides not matched to a gene: 8. Per the germline V gene, CDR1 is SGHRS and CDR2 is YFSETQ. The CDR3 length is 14 residues. The chain's CDR3 is CASRGLVGLETQYF. The CDR3 DNA follows: TGCGCCAGCAGGGGACTAGTTGGATTGGAGACCCAGTACTTC.

This clone was counted between two and nine times. V and J are TRBV6-5 and TRBJ2-7; D ambiguous. The CDR3 runs 13 residues. Germline-derived CDR1 and CDR2 are MNHEY and SVGAGI. The V gene lost 6 bases and the J gene lost 0 bases, with 9 bases spanning the gap. The DNA of the CDR3 is TGTGCCAGCAGCCAAACGGGCTCCTACGAGCAGTACTTC. Translated, it gives CASSQTGSYEQYF.

This clone has a handful of counts. The chain couples TRBV5-1 to TRBJ2-3; TRBD2 matches at 10 bases. Germline V lookup: CDR1 SGHRS, CDR2 YFSETQ. Trimming removed 2 bases from V and 1 base from J; junction bases left unmatched: 7. The CDR3 is 17 amino acids. The CDR3 coding sequence is TGCGCCAGCAGCTTCGATAGTAGCGGGGGGCGCACAGATACGCAGTATTTT. It encodes CASSFDSSGGRTDTQYF.